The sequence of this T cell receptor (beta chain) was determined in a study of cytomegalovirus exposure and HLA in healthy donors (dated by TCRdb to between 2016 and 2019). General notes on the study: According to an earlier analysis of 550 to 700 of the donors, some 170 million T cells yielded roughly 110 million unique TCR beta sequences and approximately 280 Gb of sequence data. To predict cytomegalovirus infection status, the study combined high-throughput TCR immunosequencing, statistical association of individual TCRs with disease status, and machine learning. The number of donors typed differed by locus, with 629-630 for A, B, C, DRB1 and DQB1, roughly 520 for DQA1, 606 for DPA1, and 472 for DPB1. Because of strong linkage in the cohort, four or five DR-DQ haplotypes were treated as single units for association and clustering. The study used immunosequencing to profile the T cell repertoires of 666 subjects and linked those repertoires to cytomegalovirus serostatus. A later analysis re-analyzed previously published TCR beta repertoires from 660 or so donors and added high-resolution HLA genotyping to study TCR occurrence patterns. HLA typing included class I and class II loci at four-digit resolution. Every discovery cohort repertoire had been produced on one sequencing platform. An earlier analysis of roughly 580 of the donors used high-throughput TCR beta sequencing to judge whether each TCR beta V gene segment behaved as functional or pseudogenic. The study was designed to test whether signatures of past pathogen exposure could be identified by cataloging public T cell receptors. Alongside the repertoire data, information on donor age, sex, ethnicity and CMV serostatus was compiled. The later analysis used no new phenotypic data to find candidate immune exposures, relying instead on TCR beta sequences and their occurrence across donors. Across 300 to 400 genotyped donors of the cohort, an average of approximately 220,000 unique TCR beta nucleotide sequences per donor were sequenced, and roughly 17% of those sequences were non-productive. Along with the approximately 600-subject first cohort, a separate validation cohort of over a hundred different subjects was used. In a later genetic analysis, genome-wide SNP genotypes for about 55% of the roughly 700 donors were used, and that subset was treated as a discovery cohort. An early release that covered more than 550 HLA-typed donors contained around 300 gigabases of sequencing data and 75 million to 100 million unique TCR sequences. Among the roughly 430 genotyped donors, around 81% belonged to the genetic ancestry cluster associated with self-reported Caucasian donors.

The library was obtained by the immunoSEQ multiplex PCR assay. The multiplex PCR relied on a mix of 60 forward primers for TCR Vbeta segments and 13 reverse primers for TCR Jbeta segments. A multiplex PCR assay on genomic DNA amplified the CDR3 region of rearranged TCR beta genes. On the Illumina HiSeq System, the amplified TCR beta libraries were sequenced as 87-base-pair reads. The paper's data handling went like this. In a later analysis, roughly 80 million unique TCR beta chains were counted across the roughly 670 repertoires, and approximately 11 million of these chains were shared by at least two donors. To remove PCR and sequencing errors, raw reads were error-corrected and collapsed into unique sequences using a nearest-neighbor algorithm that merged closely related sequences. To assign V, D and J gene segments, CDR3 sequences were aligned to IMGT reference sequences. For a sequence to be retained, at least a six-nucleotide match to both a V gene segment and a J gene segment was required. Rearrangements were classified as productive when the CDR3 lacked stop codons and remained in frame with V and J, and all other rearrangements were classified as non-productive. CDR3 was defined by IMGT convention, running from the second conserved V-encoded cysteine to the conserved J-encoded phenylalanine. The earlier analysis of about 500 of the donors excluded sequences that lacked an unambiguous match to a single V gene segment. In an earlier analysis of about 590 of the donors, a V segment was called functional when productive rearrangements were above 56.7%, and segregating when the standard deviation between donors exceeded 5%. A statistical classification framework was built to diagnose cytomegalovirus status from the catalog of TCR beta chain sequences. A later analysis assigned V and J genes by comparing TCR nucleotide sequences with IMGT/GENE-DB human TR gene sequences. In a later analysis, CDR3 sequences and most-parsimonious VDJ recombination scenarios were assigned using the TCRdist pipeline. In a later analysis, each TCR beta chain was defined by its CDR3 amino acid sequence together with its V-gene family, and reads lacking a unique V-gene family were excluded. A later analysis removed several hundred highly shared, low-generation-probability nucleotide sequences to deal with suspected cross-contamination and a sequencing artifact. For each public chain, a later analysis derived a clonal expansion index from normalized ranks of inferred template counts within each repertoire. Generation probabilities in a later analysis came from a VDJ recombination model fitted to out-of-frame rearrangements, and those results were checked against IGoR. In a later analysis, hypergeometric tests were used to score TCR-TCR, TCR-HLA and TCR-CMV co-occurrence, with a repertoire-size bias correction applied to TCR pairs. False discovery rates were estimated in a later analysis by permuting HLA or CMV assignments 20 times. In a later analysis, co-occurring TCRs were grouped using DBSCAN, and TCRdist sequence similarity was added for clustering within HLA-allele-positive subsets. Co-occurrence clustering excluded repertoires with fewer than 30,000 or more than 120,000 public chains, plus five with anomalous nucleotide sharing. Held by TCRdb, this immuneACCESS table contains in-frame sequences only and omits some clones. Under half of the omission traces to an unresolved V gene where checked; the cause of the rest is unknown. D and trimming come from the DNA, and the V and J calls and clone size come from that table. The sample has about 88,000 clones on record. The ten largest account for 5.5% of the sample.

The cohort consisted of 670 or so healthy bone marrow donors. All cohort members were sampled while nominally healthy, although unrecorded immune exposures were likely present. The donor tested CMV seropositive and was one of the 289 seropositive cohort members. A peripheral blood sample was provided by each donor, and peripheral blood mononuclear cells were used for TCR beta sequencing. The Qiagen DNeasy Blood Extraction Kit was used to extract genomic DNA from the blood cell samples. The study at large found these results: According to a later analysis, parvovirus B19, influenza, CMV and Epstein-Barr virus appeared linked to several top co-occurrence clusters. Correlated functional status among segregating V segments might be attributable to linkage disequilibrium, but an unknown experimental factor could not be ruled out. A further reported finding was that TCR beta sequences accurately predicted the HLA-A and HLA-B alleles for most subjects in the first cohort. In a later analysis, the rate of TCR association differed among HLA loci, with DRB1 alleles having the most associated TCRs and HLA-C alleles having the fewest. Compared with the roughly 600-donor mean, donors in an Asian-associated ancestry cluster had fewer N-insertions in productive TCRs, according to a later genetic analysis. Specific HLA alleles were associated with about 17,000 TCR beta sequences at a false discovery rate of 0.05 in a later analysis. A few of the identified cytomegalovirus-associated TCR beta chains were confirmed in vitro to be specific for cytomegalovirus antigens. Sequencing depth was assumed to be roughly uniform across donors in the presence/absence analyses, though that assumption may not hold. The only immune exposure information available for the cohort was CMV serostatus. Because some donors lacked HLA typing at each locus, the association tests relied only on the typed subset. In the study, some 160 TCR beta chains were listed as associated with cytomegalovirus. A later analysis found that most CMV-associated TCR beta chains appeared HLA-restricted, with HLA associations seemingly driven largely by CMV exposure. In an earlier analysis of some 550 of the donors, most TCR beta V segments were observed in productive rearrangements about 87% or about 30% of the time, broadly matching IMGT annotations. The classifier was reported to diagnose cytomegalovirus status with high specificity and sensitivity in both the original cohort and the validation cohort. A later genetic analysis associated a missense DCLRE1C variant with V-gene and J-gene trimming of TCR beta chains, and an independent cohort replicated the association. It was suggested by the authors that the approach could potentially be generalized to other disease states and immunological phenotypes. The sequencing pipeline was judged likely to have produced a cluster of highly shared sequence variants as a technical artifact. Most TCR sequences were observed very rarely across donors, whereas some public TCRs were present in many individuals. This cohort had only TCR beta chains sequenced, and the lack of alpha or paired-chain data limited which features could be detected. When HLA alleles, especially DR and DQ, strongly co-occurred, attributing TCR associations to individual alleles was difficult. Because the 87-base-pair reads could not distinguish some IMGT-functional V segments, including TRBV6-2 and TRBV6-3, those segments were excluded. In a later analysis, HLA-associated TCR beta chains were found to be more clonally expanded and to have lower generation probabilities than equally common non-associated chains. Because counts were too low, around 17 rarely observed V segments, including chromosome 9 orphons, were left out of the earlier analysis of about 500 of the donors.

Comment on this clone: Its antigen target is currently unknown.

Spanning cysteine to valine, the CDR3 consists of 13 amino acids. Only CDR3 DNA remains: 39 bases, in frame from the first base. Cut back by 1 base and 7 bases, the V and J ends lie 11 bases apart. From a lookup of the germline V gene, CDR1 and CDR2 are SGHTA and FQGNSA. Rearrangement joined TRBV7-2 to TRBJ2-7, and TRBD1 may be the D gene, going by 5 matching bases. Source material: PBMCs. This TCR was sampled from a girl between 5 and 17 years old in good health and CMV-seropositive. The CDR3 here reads CASSLVAGLEQYV. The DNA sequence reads TGTGCCAGCAGCTTAGTTGCAGGGTTGGAGCAGTACGTC.